Listed here are 23 T cell receptor beta chains from one sample, sequenced in a study of T cell responses to AZD1222 COVID-19 vaccine (TCRdb year 2021). The label giving this sample's time point can be read as: about 28 days (+/-7) after the second vaccine dose. Library prep was done by the immunoSEQ multiplex PCR assay. TCRdb's version of the immuneACCESS table is confined to in-frame rearrangements and falls short of the full clone set. An unresolved V gene accounts for under half of the shortfall where checked; the remainder is of unknown origin. The sample has approximately 150,000 clones on record, more than 80% of them singletons. Under 4% of the sample lies in the top ten. Sequencing was performed on peripheral blood, taken 28 days after the second AZD1222 dose. These TCRs come from an adult who received the AZD1222 COVID-19 vaccine.

The V gene is TRBV5-1, the J gene TRBJ1-4; D gene unclear. Germline lookup yields CDR1 SGHRS and CDR2 YFSETQ. CDR3 length: 13 residues. V shed 4 bases and J shed 1 base, with 5 bases lying between them. Written as DNA, the CDR3 is TGCGCCAGCAGCGGACGAACTAATGAAAAACTGTTTTTT. Its translation: CASSGRTNEKLFF.

V is TRBV7-9 and J is TRBJ1-1, with 7 bases matching TRBD1. V was pared by 3 bases and J by 5 bases, with 6 bases of the junction left unmatched. This CDR3 region has 14 residues. Germline CDR1 and CDR2: SEHNR and FQNEAQ (reference sequence). This CDR3 reads CASSLVGGSTEAFF. Written as DNA, the CDR3 is TGTGCCAGCAGCTTGGTAGGGGGCTCTACTGAAGCTTTCTTT.

The V and J genes are TRBV7-9 and TRBJ1-1; D might be TRBD1 (5 bases). Trimming shortened V by 6 bases and J by 1 base, and 15 bases separated the two germline ends. In germline, CDR1 is SEHNR, CDR2 FQNEAQ (reference sequence). This CDR3 comprises 15 residues. CDR3 sequence (DNA): TGTGCCAGCAGTCCAGCCGGGGCATGGAACACTGAAGCTTTCTTT. This codes for CASSPAGAWNTEAFF.

The sample holds one count of this clone. The chain couples TRBV5-1 to TRBJ1-4; TRBD1 aligns across 9 bases. This CDR3 is built from 17 residues. V gave up 0 bases and J gave up 8 bases; unmatched junction bases: 11. Germline loops: CDR1 SGHRS, CDR2 YFSETQ. The DNA for the CDR3 is TGCGCCAGCAGCTTGGCCCCGGGACAGGGTCGGGGCGAAAAACTGTTTTTT. Residues: CASSLAPGQGRGEKLFF.

The chain combines TRBV25-1 with TRBJ1-1, with a weak D call TRBD1 (5 bases). This CDR3 has 15 amino acids. V lost 6 bases, J lost 3 bases, and 17 bases lay in between. CDR1 MGHDK and CDR2 SYGVNS come from the germline V gene. The CDR3 region is CASRPAGWSDTEAFF. For the CDR3, the DNA is TGTGCCAGCAGGCCCGCAGGGTGGTCGGACACTGAAGCTTTCTTT.

The rearrangement joins TRBV11-2 to TRBJ2-1, with D perhaps matching TRBD2 (6 bases). Germline CDR1 SGHAT, CDR2 FQNNGV. The CDR3 totals 18 residues. Trimming removed 4 bases from V and 0 bases from J, with 19 bases in between. As DNA, the CDR3 is TGTGCCAGCAGCTCGACAATAGCGGTAGGCAGCTCCTACAATGAGCAGTTCTTC. Protein: CASSSTIAVGSSYNEQFF.

Only one count was recorded for this clone. The chain uses TRBV3-1 (or the pseudogene TRBV3-2) and TRBJ2-1, with no clear D. Trimming stripped 1 base from V and 2 bases from J, with 3 bases between. CDR1 is LGHDT and CDR2 is YNNKEL in the germline V gene (reference sequence). The CDR3 spans 13 residues. In DNA form, the CDR3 reads TGTGCCAGCAGCCAAGGGCCCTACAATGAGCAGTTCTTC. Its translation: CASSQGPYNEQFF.

This rearrangement joins TRBV9 to TRBJ1-2, with 8 bases lining up with TRBD1. The V segment lost 0 bases and the J segment 8 bases; nucleotides outside the gene matches: 9. The CDR3 has 15 amino acids. The germline gives CDR1 SGDLS, CDR2 YYNGEE. The chain's CDR3 is CASSVGSTGGVGYTF. The DNA of the CDR3 is TGTGCCAGCAGCGTAGGTTCAACAGGGGGTGTGGGCTACACCTTC.

CDR3 bases: TGCAGCGTTGTCGGGGCGAACTATGGCTACACCTTC. Translation: CSVVGANYGYTF. The J gene is TRBJ1-2, the V gene TRBV29-1, with D perhaps matching TRBD1 (5 bases). The germline V gene encodes CDR1 SQVTM and CDR2 ANQGSEA. The CDR3 is made up of 12 amino acids. V was clipped by 4 bases and J by 2 bases, with 8 bases between them.

This clone was recorded once. The chain carries TRBV5-4 and TRBJ1-1; D may be TRBD1 (6 bases). V was cut by 0 bases and J by 5 bases, with 11 bases left in between. This CDR3 spans 14 amino acids. Germline loops: CDR1 SGHNT, CDR2 YYREEE (reference sequence). CDR3 nucleotides: TGTGCCAGCAGCTTGGCTACAGGGAAGACTGAAGCTTTCTTT. Amino acids: CASSLATGKTEAFF.

This rearrangement joins TRBV10-1 to TRBJ1-1, with D maybe TRBD1 (6 bases). The CDR3 loop spans 14 amino acids. Trimming cost V 6 bases and J 0 bases, with 11 bases left between them. CDR1 is WNHNN and CDR2 is SYGVQD in the germline V gene (reference sequence). The CDR3 region has the DNA TGCGCCAGCAGCTACACAGGGTTGAACACTGAAGCTTTCTTT. Translated: CASSYTGLNTEAFF.

There are many counts of this clone. The CDR3 region has the DNA TGTGCCAGCAGCTTAGGAGTTGCGGGTGAGCAGTTCTTC. Amino acid sequence: CASSLGVAGEQFF. The gene calls are TRBV7-6 and TRBJ2-1; a weak D match, TRBD2 (5 bases). Germline V gene lookup returns CDR1 SGHVS and CDR2 FNYEAQ. CDR3 size: 13 residues. The germline V and J ends were trimmed by 1 base and 9 bases, with 10 bases remaining between them.

CDR3 sequence (DNA): TGTGCCAGCACCTCGAACGGGAGGGCCGCAGATACGCAGTATTTT. Encoded protein: CASTSNGRAADTQYF. The rearrangement joins TRBV3-1 (or the pseudogene TRBV3-2) to TRBJ2-3; 8 positions match TRBD2. From germline, CDR1 is LGHDT and CDR2 YNNKEL (reference sequence). CDR3 length: 15 residues. Unmatched junction bases numbered 10, after V lost 7 bases and J lost 4 bases.

V is TRBV9 and J is TRBJ2-7; possibly TRBD2 for D (5 bases). Germline V gives CDR1 SGDLS, CDR2 YYNGEE. V dropped 4 bases and J dropped 3 bases, with 11 bases sitting between them. The CDR3 length is 13 residues. The CDR3 spells CASSPHEGYEQYF. Written as DNA, the CDR3 is TGTGCCAGCAGCCCCCACGAGGGCTACGAGCAGTACTTC.

The rearrangement links TRBV6-5 to TRBJ1-1, with 9 bases fitting TRBD1. Germline trimming cut 11 bases from V and 1 base from J; bases unmatched to any gene: 8. CDR1 is MNHEY, CDR2 SVGAGI, per germline. CDR3 length equals 14 residues. This CDR3 reads CAGRTGVWNTEAFF. As DNA, the CDR3 is TGTGCCGGTAGGACAGGGGTCTGGAACACTGAAGCTTTCTTT.

This chain joins TRBV7-8 and TRBJ2-5, with 8 bases aligning to TRBD2. Trimming removed 7 bases from V and 1 base from J; junction bases left unmatched: 5. Germline V gene sequence: CDR1 SGHVS, CDR2 FQNEAQ. The CDR3 has 14 amino acids. Here the CDR3 DNA reads TGTGCCAGCACCAAACTAGCGGTCCAAGAGACCCAGTACTTC. Its translation: CASTKLAVQETQYF. The full variable domain, rest sourced from reference TRBV7-8 and TRBJ2-5, is GAGVSQSPRYKVAKRGQDVALRCDPISGHVSLFWYQQALGQGPEFLTYFQNEAQLDKSGLPSDRFFAERPEGSVSTLKIQRTQQEDSAVYLCASTKLAVQETQYFGPGTRLLVL.

The chain combines TRBV12-5 with TRBJ1-2, with a possible D match to TRBD1 (5 bases). The V gene's germline CDR1 is LGHNT and CDR2 FRNRAP. This CDR3 comprises 13 residues. V shed 1 base and J shed 7 bases, with 10 bases lying between them. DNA for the CDR3: TGTGCTAGTGGTTTGGATGAAGGGGCTGGCTACACCTTC. As protein: CASGLDEGAGYTF.

This clone was seen once. This chain links TRBV6-5 with TRBJ2-7; D remains ambiguous. Trimming pared 6 bases from V and 6 bases from J, leaving 12 bases between. CDR3 length: 12 amino acids. Germline values: CDR1 MNHEY, CDR2 SVGAGI. The CDR3 sequence is CASSLDRSEQYF. The CDR3 DNA is TGTGCCAGCAGCTTGGACCGTTCCGAGCAGTACTTC.

The J gene is TRBJ2-1, the V gene TRBV2, with TRBD2 as a possible D gene (5 bases). Germline V gene sequence: CDR1 SNHLY, CDR2 FYNNEI. Trimming took off 7 bases at V and 9 bases at J, with 10 bases between the two ends. The CDR3 is made up of 11 amino acids. CDR3 sequence: CASTLEGEQFF. Written as DNA, the CDR3 is TGTGCCAGCACGTTAGAGGGTGAGCAGTTCTTC.

The genes are TRBV5-5 and TRBJ2-7; D gene ambiguous. Germline-derived CDR1 and CDR2 are SGHKS and YYEKEE (reference sequence). V lost 1 base and J 4 bases, leaving 6 bases between the germline ends. The CDR3 is 12 residues long. Here the CDR3 reads CASSLSHYEQYF. The CDR3 DNA follows: TGTGCCAGCAGCTTGTCTCATTACGAGCAGTACTTC.

This clone came up once. V gene TRBV28 combines with J gene TRBJ2-5; D gene ambiguous. The CDR3 consists of 16 residues. Germline V lookup: CDR1 MDHEN, CDR2 SYDVKM. Trimming left V 0 bases short and J 0 bases short, with 11 bases between. The CDR3 nucleotides are TGTGCCAGCAGTTTATGGGGAATACGGTACCAAGAGACCCAGTACTTC. This encodes CASSLWGIRYQETQYF.

The rearrangement links TRBV19 to TRBJ1-2; D is ambiguous. The CDR3 covers 15 residues. V was cut by 7 bases and J by 3 bases, with 18 bases left in between. CDR1 and CDR2 (germline): LNHDA, SQIVND (reference sequence). In DNA form, the CDR3 reads TGTGCCAGTACTTATAGTCAGCTTGGGGACTATGGCTACACCTTC. Its protein product is CASTYSQLGDYGYTF.

The chain uses TRBV6-6 and TRBJ1-5, with TRBD1 matching over 10 bases. V trimming: 2 bases; J trimming: 4 bases; junction bases outside the gene matches: 2. From germline, CDR1 is MNHNY and CDR2 SVGAGI (reference sequence). CDR3 size: 15 residues. CDR3 nucleotide sequence: TGTGCCAGCAGTTACGGGACAGGGGATAATCAGCCCCAGCATTTT. Residues: CASSYGTGDNQPQHF.